This TCR beta chain is from a study of blood T cell repertoires in COVID-19. Study background: From T cells, B-cell-depleted T cells, or PBMCs came the material, which was cDNA or gDNA.

V dropped 5 bases and J dropped 7 bases, with 25 bases sitting between them. The CDR3 totals 16 residues. Germline lookup yields CDR1 SGDLS and CDR2 YYNGEE. Assay used: immunoSEQ multiplex PCR; TCRdb lists only in-frame clones, some missing. Here the sample spans around 97,000 clones, almost 90% being singletons. The chain recombines TRBV9 with TRBJ2-7, with a weak D call TRBD1 (6 bases). This clonotype was obtained from a human donor in a cohort sampled during active COVID-19. Sample: peripheral blood. This CDR3 is CASSISQGTTTGEQYF. The CDR3 nucleotides read TGTGCCAGCAGTATATCCCAGGGGACGACTACGGGGGAGCAGTACTTC.